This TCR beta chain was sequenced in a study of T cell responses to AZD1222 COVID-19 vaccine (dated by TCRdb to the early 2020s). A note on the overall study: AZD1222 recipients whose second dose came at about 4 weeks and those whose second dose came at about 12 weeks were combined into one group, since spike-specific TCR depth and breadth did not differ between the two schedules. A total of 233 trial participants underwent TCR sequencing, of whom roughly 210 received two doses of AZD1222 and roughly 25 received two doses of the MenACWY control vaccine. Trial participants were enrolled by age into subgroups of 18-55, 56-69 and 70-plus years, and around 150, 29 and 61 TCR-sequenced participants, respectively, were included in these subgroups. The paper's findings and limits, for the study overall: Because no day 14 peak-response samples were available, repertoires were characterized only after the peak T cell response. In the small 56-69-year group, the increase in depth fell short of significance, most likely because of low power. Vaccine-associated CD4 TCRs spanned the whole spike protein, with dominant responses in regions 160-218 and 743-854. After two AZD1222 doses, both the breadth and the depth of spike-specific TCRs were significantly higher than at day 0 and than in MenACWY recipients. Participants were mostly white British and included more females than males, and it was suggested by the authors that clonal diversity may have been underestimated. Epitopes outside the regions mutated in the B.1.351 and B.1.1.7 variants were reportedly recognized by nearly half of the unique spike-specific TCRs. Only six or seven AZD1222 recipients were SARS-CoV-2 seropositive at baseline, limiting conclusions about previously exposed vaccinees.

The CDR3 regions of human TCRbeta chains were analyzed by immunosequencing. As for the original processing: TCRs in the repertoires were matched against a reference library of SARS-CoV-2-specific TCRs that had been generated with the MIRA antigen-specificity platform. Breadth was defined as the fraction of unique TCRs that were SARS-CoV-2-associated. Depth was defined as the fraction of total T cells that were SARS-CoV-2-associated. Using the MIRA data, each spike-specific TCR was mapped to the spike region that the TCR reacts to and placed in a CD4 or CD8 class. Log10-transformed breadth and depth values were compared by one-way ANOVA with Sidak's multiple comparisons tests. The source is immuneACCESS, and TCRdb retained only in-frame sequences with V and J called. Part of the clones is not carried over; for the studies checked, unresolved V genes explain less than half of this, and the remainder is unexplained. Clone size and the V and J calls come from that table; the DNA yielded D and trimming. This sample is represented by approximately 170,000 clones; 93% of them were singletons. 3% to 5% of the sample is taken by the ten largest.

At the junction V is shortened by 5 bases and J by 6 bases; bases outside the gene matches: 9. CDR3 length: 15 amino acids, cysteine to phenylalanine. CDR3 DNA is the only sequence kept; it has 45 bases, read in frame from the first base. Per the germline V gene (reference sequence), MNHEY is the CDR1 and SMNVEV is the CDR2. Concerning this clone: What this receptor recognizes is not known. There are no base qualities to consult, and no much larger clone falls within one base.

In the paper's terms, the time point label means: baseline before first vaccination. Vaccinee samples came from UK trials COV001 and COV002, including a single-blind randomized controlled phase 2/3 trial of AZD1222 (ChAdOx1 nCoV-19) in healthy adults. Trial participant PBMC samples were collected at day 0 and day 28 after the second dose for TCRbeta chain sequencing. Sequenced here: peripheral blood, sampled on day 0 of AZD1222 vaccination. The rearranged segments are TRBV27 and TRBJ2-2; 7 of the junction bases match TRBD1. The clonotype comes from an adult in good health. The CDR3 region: CASSLRDREPGELFF. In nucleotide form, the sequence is TGTGCCAGCAGTCTCCGAGACAGGGAACCCGGGGAGCTGTTTTTT.